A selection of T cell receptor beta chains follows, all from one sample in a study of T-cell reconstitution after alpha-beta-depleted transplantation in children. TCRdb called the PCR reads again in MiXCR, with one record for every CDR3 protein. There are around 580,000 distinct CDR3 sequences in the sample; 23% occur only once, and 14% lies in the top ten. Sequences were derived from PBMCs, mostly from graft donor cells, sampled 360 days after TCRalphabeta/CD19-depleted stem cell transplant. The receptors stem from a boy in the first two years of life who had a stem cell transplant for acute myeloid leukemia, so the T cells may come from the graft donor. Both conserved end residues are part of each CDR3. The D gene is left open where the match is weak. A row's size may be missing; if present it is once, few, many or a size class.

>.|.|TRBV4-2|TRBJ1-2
CASSQDLGGYTF
TGTGCCAGCAGCCAAGATCTGGGCGGCTACACCTTC
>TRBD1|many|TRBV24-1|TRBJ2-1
CATSAGTGKGNEQFF
TGTGCCACCAGCGCCGGGACAGGGAAAGGAAATGAGCAGTTCTTC
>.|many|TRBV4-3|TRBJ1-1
CASSQEGLTEAFF
TGCGCCAGCAGCCAAGAAGGTTTGACTGAAGCTTTCTTT
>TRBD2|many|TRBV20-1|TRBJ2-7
CSAREGLAYEQYF
TGCAGTGCTAGAGAGGGACTAGCCTACGAGCAGTACTTC
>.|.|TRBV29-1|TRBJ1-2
CSVAAAIEYGYTF
TGCAGCGTTGCCGCCGCTATAGAGTATGGCTACACCTTC
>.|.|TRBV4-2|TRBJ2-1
CASSQNSSPSNEQFF
TGTGCCAGCAGCCAAAACAGTTCACCAAGCAATGAGCAGTTCTTC
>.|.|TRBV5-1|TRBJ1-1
CASSAGYNAEAFF
TGCGCCAGCAGCGCCGGATACAACGCTGAAGCTTTCTTT
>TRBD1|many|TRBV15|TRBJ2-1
CATSRKTGGMDEQFF
TGTGCCACCAGCAGAAAGACAGGGGGTATGGATGAGCAGTTCTTC
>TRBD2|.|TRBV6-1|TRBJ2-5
CASSRTSVSGGRETQYF
TGTGCCAGCAGTCGAACCTCCGTTTCGGGGGGGCGTGAGACCCAGTACTTC
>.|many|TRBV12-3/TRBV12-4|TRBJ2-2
CASSLWAERAGELFF
TGTGCCAGCAGTTTATGGGCAGAAAGAGCCGGGGAGCTGTTTTTT
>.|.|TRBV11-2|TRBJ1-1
CASSLERFTEAFF
TGTGCCAGCAGCTTAGAACGTTTCACTGAAGCTTTCTTT
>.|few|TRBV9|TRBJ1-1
CASSAIAPSEAFF
TGTGCCAGCAGCGCCATTGCCCCGTCTGAAGCTTTCTTT
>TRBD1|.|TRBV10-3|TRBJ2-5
CAISDQGAMGETQYF
TGTGCCATCAGTGACCAGGGGGCGATGGGGGAGACCCAGTACTTC
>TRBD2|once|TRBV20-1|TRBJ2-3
CSARDERGGRDTQYF
TGCAGTGCTAGAGATGAGCGGGGGGGCCGGGATACGCAGTATTTT
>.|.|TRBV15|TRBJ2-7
CATSRESTDSYEQYF
TGTGCCACCAGCAGAGAATCCACAGACTCCTACGAGCAGTACTTC
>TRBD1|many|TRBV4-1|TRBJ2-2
CASSHRRDRGAGELFF
TGCGCCAGCAGCCATCGCCGGGACAGGGGTGCCGGGGAGCTGTTTTTT
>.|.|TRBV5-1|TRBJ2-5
CASRIFGETQYF
TGCGCCAGCCGGATCTTTGGAGAGACCCAGTACTTC
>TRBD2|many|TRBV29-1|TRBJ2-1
CSVEGLAGSYNEQFF
TGCAGCGTTGAAGGACTAGCGGGGAGTTACAATGAGCAGTTCTTC
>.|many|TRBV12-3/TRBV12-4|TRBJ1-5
CASSLDQPQHF
TGTGCCAGCAGTTTAGATCAGCCCCAGCATTTT
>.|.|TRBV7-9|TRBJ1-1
CASTFWLNEAFF
TGTGCCAGCACCTTTTGGTTAAATGAAGCTTTCTTT
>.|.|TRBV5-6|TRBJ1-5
CASSLNLDRTNQPQHF
TGTGCCAGCAGCTTGAATCTTGACAGGACCAATCAGCCCCAGCATTTT
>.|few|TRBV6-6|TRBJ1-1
CASSPLGGTEAFF
TGTGCCAGCAGTCCCCTGGGGGGCACTGAAGCTTTCTTT
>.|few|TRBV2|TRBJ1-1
CASIRVMNTEAFF
TGTGCCAGCATACGCGTAATGAACACTGAAGCTTTCTTT
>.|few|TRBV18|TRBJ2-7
CASSPVGTSYEQYF
TGTGCCAGCTCACCGGTAGGGACCTCCTACGAGCAGTACTTC
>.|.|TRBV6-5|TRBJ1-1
CASSYRQGFGAFF
TGTGCCAGCAGTTACAGGCAGGGCTTTGGGGCTTTCTTT
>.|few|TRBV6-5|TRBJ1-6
CASSYKNSPLHF
TGTGCCAGCAGTTACAAGAACTCACCCCTCCACTTT
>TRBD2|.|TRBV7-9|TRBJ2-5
CASSLHGGGQETQYF
TGTGCCAGCAGCTTACACGGGGGGGGCCAAGAGACCCAGTACTTC
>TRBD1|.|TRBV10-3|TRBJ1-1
CATLGQGASEAFF
TGTGCCACCCTTGGACAGGGGGCGTCTGAAGCTTTCTTT